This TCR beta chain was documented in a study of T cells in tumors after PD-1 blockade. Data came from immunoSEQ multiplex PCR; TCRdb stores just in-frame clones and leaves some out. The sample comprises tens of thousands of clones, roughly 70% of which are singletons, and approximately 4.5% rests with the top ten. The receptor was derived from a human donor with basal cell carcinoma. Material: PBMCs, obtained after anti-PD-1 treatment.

The CDR3 loop is CAISATGGYEQYF. For the CDR3, the DNA is TGTGCCATCAGTGCCACAGGGGGTTACGAGCAGTACTTC. V gene TRBV10-3 combines with J gene TRBJ2-7; 8 bases align to TRBD1. With 4 bases clipped from V and 4 bases from J, the junction kept 3 bases outside the gene matches. Germline V gene sequence: CDR1 ENHRY, CDR2 SYGVKD. The CDR3 is 13 residues long.